The 21 T cell receptor beta chains given below trace back to one sample, sequenced in a study of sequential checkpoint blockade in melanoma (dated by TCRdb to about 2019). What this sample's treatment or condition label stands for: randomized to nivolumab then ipilimumab (arm A) or the reverse (arm B). Library prep was done by the immunoSEQ multiplex PCR assay. Held by TCRdb, this immuneACCESS table contains in-frame sequences only and omits some clones. Under half of the omission traces to an unresolved V gene where checked; the cause of the rest is unknown. This sample comprises about 37,000 clones, more than 25% of them detected only once. 1.5% to 2% of the sample comes from the top ten. The sample was tumor tissue (inferred from file names), taken from a patient given nivolumab and ipilimumab in sequence. The receptor set was obtained from a human donor with melanoma.

This clone was seen more than once but under ten times. The chain has TRBV6-8 and TRBJ1-5, with 9 bases fitting TRBD1. V lost 5 bases, J lost 4 bases, and 3 bases stayed unmatched. This CDR3 is 14 amino acids long. Germline CDR1 is MNHGY and CDR2 is SAAAGT. CDR3 in amino acids: CASSIQGANQPQHF. CDR3 bases: TGTGCCAGCAGTATACAGGGGGCAAATCAGCCCCAGCATTTT.

The chain links TRBV19 to TRBJ2-6; a weak D match, TRBD1 (5 bases). The V end lost 7 bases, the J end lost 4 bases, and 20 bases lay between the germline ends. This CDR3 is 17 amino acids long. CDR1 LNHDA and CDR2 SQIVND come from the germline V gene (reference sequence). The CDR3 sequence: CASTRKGQAAGANVLTF. CDR3 nucleotide sequence: TGTGCCAGTACCCGAAAGGGGCAGGCAGCGGGGGCCAACGTCCTGACTTTC.

V gene TRBV15 combines with J gene TRBJ1-5; TRBD1 matches 7 bases. The J segment lost 6 bases and the V segment lost 0 bases, leaving 2 bases of the junction unmatched. CDR3 length equals 14 residues. In germline, CDR1 is LNHNV, CDR2 YYDKDF (reference sequence). CDR3 DNA: TGTGCCACCAGCAGAGAGAACAGGGGTCAGCCCCAGCATTTT. Translated: CATSRENRGQPQHF.

This clone was seen a handful of times. This chain links TRBV6-8 with TRBJ1-5, with 7 bases identical to TRBD1. This CDR3 comprises 16 residues. CDR1 is MNHGY and CDR2 is SAAAGT in the germline V gene. The trim removed 4 bases at V and 0 bases at J, leaving 6 bases unmatched. This chain's CDR3 is CASSSQGWDSNQPQHF. The CDR3 DNA sequence: TGTGCCAGCAGTTCACAGGGGTGGGATAGCAATCAGCCCCAGCATTTT.

This sequence joins TRBV5-1 and TRBJ1-2; maybe TRBD1 (5 bases). Germline lookup yields CDR1 SGHRS and CDR2 YFSETQ. The CDR3 consists of 18 residues. Between the trimmed V and J ends, which lost 4 bases and 1 base, there was a span of 23 bases. The CDR3 nucleotides are TGCGCCAGCAGCAGGTACCGGGACGCGGAAATCGGTAACTATGGCTACACCTTC. It encodes CASSRYRDAEIGNYGYTF.

This clone showed up just a few times. The chain links TRBV1 to TRBJ2-7; the table names TRBD1, a call not compared with the DNA. TRBV1 is listed as a pseudogene. CDR3 size: 15 residues. As DNA, the CDR3 is TGCGCCAGCAGCCACCTGGCAGGGCCATCCTACGAGCAGTACTTC. Translation: CASSHLAGPSYEQYF.

This clone was found a few times. V is TRBV6-8 and J is TRBJ1-6; no clear D. The CDR3 is 15 amino acids. Germline CDR1 reads MNHGY; CDR2 reads SAAAGT. V was cut by 7 bases and J by 0 bases, with 10 bases left in between. CDR3: CASTQPSSYNSPLHF. The CDR3 DNA is TGTGCCAGCACACAGCCAAGCTCCTATAATTCACCCCTCCACTTT.

The V and J genes are TRBV15 and TRBJ2-1; D is unresolved. Germline V gene data show CDR1 as LNHNV and CDR2 as YYDKDF (reference sequence). Trimming removed 0 bases at V and 2 bases at J, with 11 bases between. The CDR3 loop spans 16 amino acids. The CDR3 here is CATSRDLGFAYNEQFF. The CDR3 nucleotides read TGTGCCACCAGCAGAGATCTGGGTTTCGCCTACAATGAGCAGTTCTTC.

This clone has more than one count but fewer than ten. The chain couples TRBV6-8 to TRBJ2-6; D call uncertain. The CDR3 is 15 residues long. V shed 0 bases and J shed 2 bases, with 5 bases lying between them. Germline V gene lookup returns CDR1 MNHGY and CDR2 SAAAGT. In nucleotides, the CDR3 is TGTGCCAGCAGTTACTCGGTTGCTGGGGCCAACGTCCTGACTTTC. Protein sequence: CASSYSVAGANVLTF.

This clone was picked up a small number of times. The chain has TRBV28 and TRBJ1-2; D perhaps matches TRBD1 (5 bases). The CDR3 runs to 15 residues. Per the germline V gene, CDR1 is MDHEN and CDR2 is SYDVKM. Trimming removed 2 bases from V and 5 bases from J, with 15 bases in between. This chain's CDR3 is CASSLTGGLEYGYTF. The CDR3 nucleotides read TGTGCCAGCAGTTTAACTGGGGGTTTGGAGTATGGCTACACCTTC.

The V and J genes are TRBV19 and TRBJ2-1; possible D gene TRBD1, 5 bases. This CDR3 spans 13 amino acids. Germline V CDR1 and CDR2: LNHDA, SQIVND (reference sequence). V was trimmed by 5 bases and J by 3 bases, leaving 8 bases between them. The CDR3 spells CASSLTVYNEQFF. The CDR3 nucleotides are TGTGCCAGTAGTCTGACAGTCTACAATGAGCAGTTCTTC. The full variable domain, completed using reference TRBV19 and TRBJ2-1, is DGGITQSPKYLFRKEGQNVTLSCEQNLNHDAMYWYRQDPGQGLRLIYYSQIVNDFQKGDIAEGYSVSREKKESFPLTVTSAQKNPTAFYLCASSLTVYNEQFFGPGTRLTVL.

The rearrangement joins TRBV5-1 to TRBJ2-1; D remains unclear. CDR1 and CDR2 (germline): SGHRS, YFSETQ. The length of the CDR3 is 18 residues. The ends were cut back, 0 bases at V and 3 bases at J, with 19 bases in the middle. The CDR3 protein is CASSLEVLQPLNYNEQFF. The CDR3 bases are TGCGCCAGCAGCTTGGAAGTTCTACAGCCCCTGAACTACAATGAGCAGTTCTTC.

The V call is TRBV30, the J call TRBJ1-2; possible D gene TRBD1, 6 bases. CDR1 GTSNPN and CDR2 SVGIG come from the germline V gene (reference sequence). The V gene lost 2 bases and the J gene lost 8 bases, with 9 bases spanning the gap. This CDR3 has 11 residues. As DNA, the CDR3 is TGTGCCTGGAGTATAGGGGGAGGCTACACCTTC. Protein sequence: CAWSIGGGYTF.

V usage is TRBV28 and J usage is TRBJ2-3; 13 positions match TRBD2. This CDR3 has 15 residues. The V and J ends lost 5 bases and 5 bases, in that order; junction bases with no gene match: 4. The germline V gene encodes CDR1 MDHEN and CDR2 SYDVKM. CDR3 amino acids: CASSLTSGGGDTQYF. In DNA, the CDR3 is TGTGCCAGCAGTCTTACTAGCGGGGGGGGAGATACGCAGTATTTT.

This clone occurred a few times. The rearrangement uses TRBV11-3 and TRBJ2-5; 7 bases are shared with TRBD2. In germline, CDR1 is SGHNT, CDR2 YENEEA. V was clipped by 3 bases and J by 6 bases; unmatched bases: 10. The CDR3 covers 15 residues. The CDR3 region has the DNA TGTGCCAGCAGCTTGGAAGCGGGACCTGATAAGACCCAGTACTTC. Protein sequence: CASSLEAGPDKTQYF.

The V gene is TRBV12-5, the J gene TRBJ2-7; D tentatively reads TRBD1 or TRBD2 (5 bases each). The V gene lost 2 bases and the J gene lost 0 bases, with 11 bases spanning the gap. This CDR3 region has 15 residues. CDR1 is LGHNT, CDR2 FRNRAP, per germline. The CDR3 DNA follows: TGTGCTAGTGGTTTGACGGGACCACCCTCCTACGAGCAGTACTTC. It encodes CASGLTGPPSYEQYF. Complete variable domain (other parts from reference TRBV12-5 and TRBJ2-7): DARVTQTPRHKVTEMGQEVTMRCQPILGHNTVFWYRQTMMQGLELLAYFRNRAPLDDSGMPKDRFSAEMPDATLATLKIQPSEPRDSAVYFCASGLTGPPSYEQYFGPGTRLTVT.

Only a few counts were recorded for this clone. The chain has TRBV30 and TRBJ2-7; TRBD2 matches at 8 bases. Germline CDR1 reads GTSNPN; CDR2 reads SVGIG (reference sequence). Trimming removed 4 bases from V and 4 bases from J; junction bases left unmatched: 6. This CDR3 spans 13 amino acids. The chain's CDR3 is CAWIRSSGYEQYF. The CDR3 DNA sequence: TGTGCCTGGATCAGGTCTAGCGGGTACGAGCAGTACTTC. Variable domain in full (rest from reference TRBV30 and TRBJ2-7): SQTIHQWPATLVQPVGSPLSLECTVEGTSNPNLYWYRQAAGRGLQLLFYSVGIGQISSEVPQNLSASRPQDRQFILSSKKLLLSDSGFYLCAWIRSSGYEQYFGPGTRLTVT.

This clone occurred a few times. The chain uses TRBV11-3 and TRBJ2-1, with 9 positions matching TRBD2. Trimming cost V 3 bases and J 8 bases; bases outside gene matches: 8. This CDR3 has 15 amino acids. CDR1 and CDR2 from the germline V gene are SGHNT and YENEEA. The chain's CDR3 is CASSFVSGGRDEQFF. The CDR3 DNA follows: TGTGCCAGCAGCTTTGTTAGCGGGGGACGGGATGAGCAGTTCTTC.

This clone was picked up a small number of times. This sequence joins TRBV10-3 and TRBJ2-7; D is unresolved. This CDR3 has 15 amino acids. The germline V gene encodes CDR1 ENHRY and CDR2 SYGVKD. Trimming took 2 bases from V and 0 from J, leaving 11 bases between them. The CDR3 bases are TGTGCCATCAGTGAGGTAACTGTGAGCTCCTACGAGCAGTACTTC. Amino acid sequence: CAISEVTVSSYEQYF.

This clone was detected only a few times. V gene TRBV19 combines with J gene TRBJ1-6; the D is unclear. Germline V lookup: CDR1 LNHDA, CDR2 SQIVND (reference sequence). Trimming took 4 bases from V and 6 from J, leaving 10 bases between them. This CDR3 is 14 amino acids long. The CDR3 loop is CASSSGGPNSPLHF. CDR3 nucleotides: TGTGCCAGTAGTAGCGGTGGGCCTAATTCACCCCTCCACTTT. Combining the CDR3 with reference TRBV19 and TRBJ1-6 gives the whole variable domain DGGITQSPKYLFRKEGQNVTLSCEQNLNHDAMYWYRQDPGQGLRLIYYSQIVNDFQKGDIAEGYSVSREKKESFPLTVTSAQKNPTAFYLCASSSGGPNSPLHFGNGTRLTVT.

This clone was observed at least ten times. The V and J genes are TRBV11-3 and TRBJ2-5, with D maybe TRBD1 (6 bases). From germline, CDR1 is SGHNT and CDR2 YENEEA. The CDR3 runs to 15 residues. V dropped 1 base and J dropped 5 bases, with 14 bases sitting between them. Written as DNA, the CDR3 is TGTGCCAGCAGCTTAGGCAGGGGCCTTGGGGAGACCCAGTACTTC. Translation gives CASSLGRGLGETQYF.